The table lists the clone carrying this T cell receptor beta chain with many counts. Per the germline V gene, CDR1 is DFQATT and CDR2 is SNEGSKA (reference sequence). The CDR3 runs to 14 residues. The germline V and J ends were trimmed by 5 bases and 0 bases, with 14 bases remaining between them. Library construction for TCR beta used iRepertoire HTBI primers and Arm-PCR of CDR3 regions. TCRdb re-called the multiplex PCR reads with MiXCR, one entry per CDR3 protein. The sample carries hundreds of thousands of distinct CDR3 sequences, approximately 16% recorded once. Time point meaning: newly diagnosed GD, antithyroid drugs for less than 3 months. PBMC-extracted RNA yielded the TCR library. The sample belongs to a study of regulatory T cells in long-lasting Graves disease. Another study also made use of these data, one on T cells in Graves' hyperthyroidism and ophthalmopathy.

The receptor was isolated from a woman between 35 and 50 years old with Graves disease. The V call is TRBV20-1, the J call TRBJ2-7; weak D call: TRBD2 (6 bases). This sample comprised peripheral blood mononuclear cells (PBMCs), obtained at new diagnosis, from a patient treated with antithyroid drugs. In DNA form, the CDR3 reads TGCAGTGCTGCCGGGAGATCCGCCTCCTACGAGCAGTACTTC. It codes for CSAAGRSASYEQYF.